This T cell receptor (beta chain) appears in the sequencing data of a study of T cell repertoires in cytomegalovirus infection. The wider study: The public TCR beta signatures pointed to both CMV infection and matching HLA type. General study findings and limits: Cumulated frequencies of public TCR beta families served to identify carriers of CMV plus the relevant HLA. Ex vivo, HLA-C-restricted CMV-specific TCR beta clonotypes prevailed over the rest of the response.

Germline values: CDR1 DFQATT, CDR2 SNEGSKA (reference sequence). The V gene end was trimmed by 1 base and the J gene end by 6 bases; junction bases not matched to a gene: 11. The CDR3 covers 18 residues. TCRdb called the reads again in MiXCR, with one record for every CDR3 protein. The sample holds more than 400,000 distinct CDR3 sequences, more than 25% seen once. This clonotype came up once. The antigen remains unidentified. Sequenced sample: PBMCs. This clonotype was sampled from a human donor in good health (CMV status not recorded). Some clones in this sample may be carry-over from other donors' samples. The genes are TRBV20-1 and TRBJ2-2; 13 nucleotides match TRBD2. The DNA of the CDR3 is TGCAGTGCTAGAGGTCTCGGACTAGCGGGAGAAGTCGCCGGGGAGCTGTTTTTT. Translating gives CSARGLGLAGEVAGELFF.